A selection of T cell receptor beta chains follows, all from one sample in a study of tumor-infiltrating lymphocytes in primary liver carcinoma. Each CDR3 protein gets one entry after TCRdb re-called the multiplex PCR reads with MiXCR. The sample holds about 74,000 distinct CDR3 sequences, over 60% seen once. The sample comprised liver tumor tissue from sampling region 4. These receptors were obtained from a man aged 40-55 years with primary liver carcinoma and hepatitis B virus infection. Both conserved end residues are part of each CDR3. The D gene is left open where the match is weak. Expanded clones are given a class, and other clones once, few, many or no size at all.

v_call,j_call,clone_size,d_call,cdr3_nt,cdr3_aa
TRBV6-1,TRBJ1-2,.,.,TGTGTCAGCAGAGTTAACTATGGCTACACCTTC,CVSRVNYGYTF
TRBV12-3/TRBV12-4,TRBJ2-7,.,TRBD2,TGTGCCAGCAGTTTAAGCGGGATTCTCCCCTACGAGCAGTACTTC,CASSLSGILPYEQYF
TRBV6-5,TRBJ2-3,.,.,TGTGCCAGCAGTTACCGAACTCTCACAGATACGCAGTATTTT,CASSYRTLTDTQYF
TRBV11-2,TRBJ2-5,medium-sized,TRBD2,TGTGCCAGCAGCTTAGGTATCCTAGCGGGGGGACAAGAGACCCAGTACTTC,CASSLGILAGGQETQYF
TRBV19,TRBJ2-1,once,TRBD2,TGTGCCAGTAGTATAACCTCTCGGGGGGGGCCTGAGAAGTTCTTC,CASSITSRGGPEKFF
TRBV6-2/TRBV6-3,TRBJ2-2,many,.,TGTGCCAGCAGTTACTCGAGTAGCATCGGGGAGCTGTTTTTT,CASSYSSSIGELFF
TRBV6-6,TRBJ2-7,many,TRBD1,TGTGCCAGCAGTTACCTGGGGACAGGGCACTCCTACGAGCAGTACTTC,CASSYLGTGHSYEQYF
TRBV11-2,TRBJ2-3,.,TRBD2,TGCGTCAGCAGCTTAGAACTAGCGTTGAGAGATACGCAGTATTTT,CVSSLELALRDTQYF
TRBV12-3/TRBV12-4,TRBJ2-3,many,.,TGTGCCAGCAGTTACGCAGATACGCAGTATTTT,CASSYADTQYF
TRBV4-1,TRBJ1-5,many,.,TGCGCCAGCAGCCCCGGGGGCAGAAGCAATCAGCCCCAGCATTTT,CASSPGGRSNQPQHF
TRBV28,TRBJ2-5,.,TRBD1,TGTACCAGCAGTTCCCATTGGACAGGTGAAGAGACCCAGTACTTC,CTSSSHWTGEETQYF
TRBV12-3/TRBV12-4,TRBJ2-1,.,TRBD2,TGTTCCAACGGAAAGAGCGGGATTACGTTCTTC,CSNGKSGITFF
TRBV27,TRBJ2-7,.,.,TGTGCCAGCAGTATTGTCCCGCCGGACGGGCAGTACTTC,CASSIVPPDGQYF
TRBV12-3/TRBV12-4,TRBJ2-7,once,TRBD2,TGTGCCAGCAGTTTATCTACTAGCGGGATGTACGAGCAGTGCTTC,CASSLSTSGMYEQCF
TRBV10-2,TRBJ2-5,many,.,TGCGCCAGCAGTGAGTCCGAAGTAGGCGGGGAGACCCAGTACTTC,CASSESEVGGETQYF
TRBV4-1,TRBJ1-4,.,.,TGCACCAGCAGCGAAGATCAGGCGAGGGGAAACGAAAAACTGTTTTTT,CTSSEDQARGNEKLFF
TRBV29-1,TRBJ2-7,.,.,TGTAACGTTAGAAAGGGGTACGAGCAGTACTTC,CNVRKGYEQYF
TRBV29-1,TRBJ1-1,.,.,TGCAACGTTGACGGTGATACCATGAACACTGAAGCTTTCTTT,CNVDGDTMNTEAFF
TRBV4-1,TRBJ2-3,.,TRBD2,TGCGCCAGCAGCCGAGTTAGCGGGAGTGAGACAGATACGCGGTATTTT,CASSRVSGSETDTRYF
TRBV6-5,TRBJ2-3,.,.,TGTGCCAGCAGTTACGTTAGTGGATCCACAGATACGCAGTATTTT,CASSYVSGSTDTQYF
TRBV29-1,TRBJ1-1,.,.,TGTAGCATCGCAGGGGCCAGGAACACTGAAGCTTTCTTT,CSIAGARNTEAFF
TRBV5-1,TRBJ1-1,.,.,TGCGCCAGCAGAAGCAGGGGAAACACTGAAGCTTTCTTT,CASRSRGNTEAFF
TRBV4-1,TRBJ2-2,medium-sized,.,TGCGCCAGCAGCCAAAACTCGAACACCGGGGAGCTGTTTTTT,CASSQNSNTGELFF
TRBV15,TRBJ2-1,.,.,TGTGCCACTAAACATGCTGGGACTCCGCAGTTCTTC,CATKHAGTPQFF
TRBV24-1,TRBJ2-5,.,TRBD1,TGTGCCATCAGTGATGGGTACAGGGGGGAGACCCAGTACTTC,CAISDGYRGETQYF
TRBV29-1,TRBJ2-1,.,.,TGCAGCGTTGTTGGGTTGGCGTCTGAGCACTTCTTC,CSVVGLASEHFF
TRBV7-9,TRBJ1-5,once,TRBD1,TGTGCCAGCAGCCCCGGACAGGGGGAACAGCCCCAGCATTTT,CASSPGQGEQPQHF
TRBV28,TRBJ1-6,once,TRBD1,TGTGTCAGCAGTCTCCGGACAGGGGGCATATATTCACCCCTCCACTTT,CVSSLRTGGIYSPLHF
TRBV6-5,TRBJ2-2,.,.,TGTGACAGCCTAAGGGAGGACGCCGGGGAGCTGTTTTTT,CDSLREDAGELFF
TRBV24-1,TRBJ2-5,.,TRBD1,TGTGCCACCAGTGATTTCCGGGGGACAGGGAGGTGGGAGACCCAGTACTTC,CATSDFRGTGRWETQYF
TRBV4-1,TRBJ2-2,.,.,TGCGTCAGCGGAGGGGGCGGGGGATACAGCGGGGAGCTGTTTTTT,CVSGGGGGYSGELFF
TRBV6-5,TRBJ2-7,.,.,TGTGCCAGCAGTTACGGCAGGGCTCACGGCGAGCAGTACTTC,CASSYGRAHGEQYF
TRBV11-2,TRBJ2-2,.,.,TGTGCCAGCAGCTTTGATCGGGACTGCGCCGGCACCGGGGAGTTGTTTTTT,CASSFDRDCAGTGELFF
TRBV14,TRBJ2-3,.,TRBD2,TGTGCCAGCAGCCAAGATCTACCGGGAGGCGGGGATATGCAGTATTTT,CASSQDLPGGGDMQYF
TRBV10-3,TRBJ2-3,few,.,TGTGCCATCGGGCTAGCACCTAGCACAGATACGCAGTATTTT,CAIGLAPSTDTQYF
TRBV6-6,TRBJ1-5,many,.,TGTGCCAGCAGGGACAGTTATAGCAATCAGCCCCAGCATTTT,CASRDSYSNQPQHF
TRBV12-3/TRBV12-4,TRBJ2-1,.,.,TGTGCCAGCAGTTTACCCCGTCACTACAATGGGCAGTTCTTC,CASSLPRHYNGQFF
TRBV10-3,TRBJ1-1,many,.,TGTGCCATCAGTACAGAGCAGAACACTGAAGCTTTCTTT,CAISTEQNTEAFF
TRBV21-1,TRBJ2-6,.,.,TGTGCCAGCAGCAACTCGGTCAGGGAAAGCTCTGGGGCCAACGTCCTGAGTTTC,CASSNSVRESSGANVLSF
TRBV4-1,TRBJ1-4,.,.,TGCGCCAGCAGCCAGGCGGAGATGGCGAATGAAGAACTGTTTTTT,CASSQAEMANEELFF
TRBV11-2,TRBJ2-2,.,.,TGTGCCAGCACCTTAGAGGGTGGGGGAGGCTCCGAGGAGCTGTTTTTT,CASTLEGGGGSEELFF
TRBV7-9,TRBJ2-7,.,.,TGTGCCAGCAGCACTCTTTACGAGCAGTATTTC,CASSTLYEQYF
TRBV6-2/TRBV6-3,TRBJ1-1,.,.,TGTGCCAGCAGGTATTCCCTTGCCACCGAAGCTTTCTTT,CASRYSLATEAFF
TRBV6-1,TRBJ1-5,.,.,TGTGCCAACAGCGAGTGGAGAGGTCAGCCCCAGCATTTT,CANSEWRGQPQHF
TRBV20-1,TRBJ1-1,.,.,TGCAGTGCTAGAGATCTCATGACAGGACCTTTCAACAGTGAAGCTTTCTTT,CSARDLMTGPFNSEAFF
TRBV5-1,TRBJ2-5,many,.,TGCGCCAGCAGAAAAGACGGCCAAGAGACCCAGTACTTC,CASRKDGQETQYF
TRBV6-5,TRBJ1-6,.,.,TGTGCCAGCAGTCCCACATATGGGACATTTTATAATTCACTCCTCCACTTT,CASSPTYGTFYNSLLHF
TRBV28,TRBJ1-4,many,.,TGTGCCATCTCACCCCAGGGAACAACTAATGAAAAACTGTTTTTT,CAISPQGTTNEKLFF
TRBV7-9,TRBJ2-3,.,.,TGTGCCAGCAGCTCCCCGCAGGCCCGGAGCACAGATACGCAGTATTTT,CASSSPQARSTDTQYF